This entry features one T cell receptor beta chain sequence. Its antigen is undetermined. Sequencing used immunoSEQ multiplex PCR; TCRdb keeps in-frame clones, though not all of them. The sample lists about 57,000 clones, more than 60% occurring once. Single viable CD3+CD4+CD8-CD45RO+ cells were sorted as the memory CD4+ T cells. Donors' CMV status reflects serum IgG against pp150, pp28, p38, p52. V lost 4 bases and J lost 2, with 23 bases in between. Germline lookup yields CDR1 MGHRA and CDR2 YSYEKL. The CDR3 extends over 18 amino acids. This sample was taken from a study of memory CD4+ T cells and cytomegalovirus serostatus. About the research overall: This sample comes from healthy Belgian adults, 8 to 10 CMV seropositive, about 23 seronegative. Study-level points and caveats: CMV serostatus prediction reached median AUC about 0.96, or 0.93 with US-trained model. About 40% of the roughly 150 known CMV-associated TCRbeta sequences appeared in CD4+ memory.

The sequence was obtained from an adult in good health and CMV-seronegative. The V and J genes are TRBV4-1 and TRBJ1-1; unclear D gene. Sequenced: memory CD4+ T cells from blood. CDR3 residues: CASSRIRYTGSVNTEAFF. CDR3 bases: TGCGCCAGCAGCCGAATAAGGTACACTGGGTCCGTCAACACTGAAGCTTTCTTT.